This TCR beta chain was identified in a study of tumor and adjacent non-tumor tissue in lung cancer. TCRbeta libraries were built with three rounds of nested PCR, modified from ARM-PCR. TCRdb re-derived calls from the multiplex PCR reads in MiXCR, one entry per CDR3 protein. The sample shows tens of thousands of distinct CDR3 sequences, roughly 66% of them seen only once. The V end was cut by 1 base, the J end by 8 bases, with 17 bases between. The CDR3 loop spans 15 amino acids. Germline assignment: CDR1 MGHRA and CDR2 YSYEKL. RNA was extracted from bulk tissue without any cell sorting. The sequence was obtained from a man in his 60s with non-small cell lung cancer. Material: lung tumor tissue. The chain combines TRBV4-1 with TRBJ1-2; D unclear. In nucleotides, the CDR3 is TGCGCCAGCAGCCAAGGTCTCTACATGGTGGGAGGCTACACCTTC. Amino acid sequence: CASSQGLYMVGGYTF.